A single sample is the source of the 26 T cell receptor beta chains below, sequenced in a study of T cell responses to AZD1222 COVID-19 vaccine. Clones were read by immunoSEQ multiplex PCR, and TCRdb kept only the in-frame ones, dropping some. The repertoire holds under 170,000 clones, with 94% as singletons. The sequences come from peripheral blood, collected on day 0 of AZD1222 vaccination. The receptors originated from an adult in good health.

The chain is built from TRBV27 and TRBJ1-4; D possibly corresponds to TRBD1 (6 bases). CDR1 is MNHEY, CDR2 SMNVEV, per germline (reference sequence). This CDR3 spans 16 amino acids. V lost 3 bases, J lost 3 bases, and 14 bases lay in between. The CDR3, as DNA: TGTGCCAGCAGTTTCCTGGGGGCGCGGTCTAATGAAAAACTGTTTTTT. This translates into CASSFLGARSNEKLFF.

The chain links TRBV4-1 to TRBJ2-1; weak D call: TRBD1 (6 bases). CDR1 MGHRA and CDR2 YSYEKL come from the germline V gene. V was cut by 0 bases and J by 4 bases, with 16 bases left in between. This CDR3 is 17 amino acids long. The CDR3 protein is CASSQDLGTKIYNEQFF. DNA for the CDR3: TGCGCCAGCAGCCAAGATCTTGGGACAAAGATTTACAATGAGCAGTTCTTC.

The rearrangement links TRBV5-1 to TRBJ1-4; TRBD1 is a possible D gene (6 bases). CDR1 and CDR2 from the germline V gene are SGHRS and YFSETQ. The CDR3 contains 15 residues. Trimming cost V 3 bases and J 4 bases, with 13 bases left between them. The CDR3 loop reads CASSSDGQHNEKLFF. The CDR3 region has the DNA TGCGCCAGCAGCTCCGACGGACAGCATAATGAAAAACTGTTTTTT.

The V call is TRBV6-6, the J call TRBJ1-2, with 10 bases aligning to TRBD1. The CDR3 is 16 residues long. CDR1 and CDR2 from the germline V gene are MNHNY and SVGAGI (reference sequence). Losses at the gene ends were 5 bases for V and 4 bases for J; bases not matched to a gene: 10. The CDR3 region has the DNA TGTGCCAGCAGTCTCGACAGGGGGCGCGAGGGCTATGGCTACACCTTC. Translated: CASSLDRGREGYGYTF.

The chain joins TRBV18 to TRBJ2-1, with 11 bases matching TRBD2. CDR3 length: 17 residues. Germline CDR1 reads KGHSH; CDR2 reads LQKENI. V lost 1 base to trimming and J lost 0 bases; unmatched junction nucleotides: 2. CDR3 coding DNA: TGTGCCAGCTCACCACGCCTAGCGGGAGGCTCCTACAATGAGCAGTTCTTC. Its translation is CASSPRLAGGSYNEQFF. The whole variable domain, filled in from reference TRBV18 and TRBJ2-1, reads NAGVMQNPRHLVRRRGQEARLRCSPMKGHSHVYWYRQLPEEGLKFMVYLQKENIIDESGMPKERFSAEFPKEGPSILRIQQVVRGDSAAYFCASSPRLAGGSYNEQFFGPGTRLTVL.

This clone has just one count. The J gene is TRBJ2-2, the V gene TRBV3-1 (or the pseudogene TRBV3-2), with D possibly being TRBD2 (6 bases). Germline-derived CDR1 and CDR2 are LGHDT and YNNKEL (reference sequence). The V and J ends lost 4 bases and 6 bases respectively, with 15 bases between them. The CDR3 spans 15 residues. CDR3 sequence: CASSPRVAVAGELFF. The CDR3 nucleotides read TGTGCCAGCAGCCCTCGGGTAGCGGTGGCCGGGGAGCTGTTTTTT.

The rearrangement joins TRBV4-1 to TRBJ2-1, with 11 bases lining up with TRBD1. The V segment lost 5 bases and the J segment 6 bases; nucleotides outside the gene matches: 6. The length of the CDR3 is 15 residues. Germline loops: CDR1 MGHRA, CDR2 YSYEKL. CDR3 residues: CASSKGQGAINEQFF. The DNA for the CDR3 is TGCGCCAGCAGCAAAGGACAGGGGGCTATCAATGAGCAGTTCTTC.

The rearrangement uses TRBV5-1 and TRBJ2-1; the match to TRBD2 covers 7 bases. V lost 3 bases to trimming and J lost 4 bases; unmatched junction nucleotides: 7. The CDR3 loop spans 15 amino acids. Germline V gene data show CDR1 as SGHRS and CDR2 as YFSETQ. The CDR3 nucleotides are TGCGCCAGCAGCTCTAAACTAGCGCCTTACAATGAGCAGTTCTTC. Protein sequence: CASSSKLAPYNEQFF. The variable domain in full, completed from reference TRBV5-1 and TRBJ2-1, reads KAGVTQTPRYLIKTRGQQVTLSCSPISGHRSVSWYQQTPGQGLQFLFEYFSETQRNKGNFPGRFSGRQFSNSRSEMNVSTLELGDSALYLCASSSKLAPYNEQFFGPGTRLTVL.

This chain uses TRBV7-9 with TRBJ1-1, with a weak D call TRBD1 (5 bases). Germline V gene data show CDR1 as SEHNR and CDR2 as FQNEAQ (reference sequence). There are 12 residues in the CDR3. Trimming pared 5 bases from V and 4 bases from J, leaving 8 bases between. CDR3 protein: CASSRGTTEAFF. The CDR3 DNA reads as TGTGCCAGCAGCCGGGGGACCACTGAAGCTTTCTTT.

The chain combines TRBV19 with TRBJ2-1; TRBD2 matches 7 bases. Trimming removed 6 bases from V and 3 bases from J; junction bases left unmatched: 8. Germline V gene data show CDR1 as LNHDA and CDR2 as SQIVND (reference sequence). The CDR3 has 15 residues. CDR3 region: CASSDPSGVYNEQFF. The DNA for the CDR3 is TGTGCCAGTAGCGACCCTAGCGGAGTCTACAATGAGCAGTTCTTC.

The rearrangement uses TRBV9 and TRBJ2-3; D is possibly TRBD1 (7 bases). Germline V gene data show CDR1 as SGDLS and CDR2 as YYNGEE. Trimming shortened V by 3 bases and J by 3 bases, and 17 bases separated the two germline ends. This CDR3 comprises 16 residues. The CDR3 DNA sequence: TGTGCCAGCAGCGACCCCAGGGCAGGGGGGACAGATACGCAGTATTTT. The encoded protein is CASSDPRAGGTDTQYF.

The chain combines TRBV2 with TRBJ2-2; TRBD2 might be the D (5 bases). Germline CDR1 and CDR2: SNHLY and FYNNEI. The CDR3 runs to 13 residues. V shed 4 bases and J shed 8 bases, with 11 bases lying between them. Written as DNA, the CDR3 is TGTGCCAGCAGTGTAGGACTTGGTGGGGAGCTGTTTTTT. Its protein product is CASSVGLGGELFF.

CDR3 bases: TGTGCCAGCAGTTTATGGGGTTTAAATTCACCCCTCCACTTT. Translation: CASSLWGLNSPLHF. The V gene is TRBV27, the J gene TRBJ1-6; D unresolved. CDR1 and CDR2 (germline): MNHEY, SMNVEV (reference sequence). V dropped 1 base and J dropped 7 bases, with 8 bases sitting between them. The CDR3 has 14 amino acids.

The chain recombines TRBV24-1 with TRBJ2-1; possible D gene TRBD2, 5 bases. Germline CDR1 KGHDR, CDR2 SFDVKD. CDR3 size: 19 residues. V dropped 2 bases and J dropped 0 bases, with 19 bases sitting between them. CDR3 nucleotide sequence: TGTGCCACCAGTGATTCGGGGTGGACTCACCATCACTCCTACAATGAGCAGTTCTTC. Translating gives CATSDSGWTHHHSYNEQFF.

This clone is a singleton in its sample. The chain uses TRBV9 and TRBJ1-2; the D is unclear. V was pared by 4 bases and J by 2 bases, with 15 bases between. CDR3 size: 15 residues. CDR1 SGDLS and CDR2 YYNGEE come from the germline V gene. For the CDR3, the DNA is TGTGCCAGCAGCCCCCGCGGACTGGGGAACTATGGCTACACCTTC. Translated: CASSPRGLGNYGYTF.

The rearrangement links TRBV21-1 to TRBJ1-4. TRBV21-1 is listed as a pseudogene. The CDR3 totals 14 residues. The CDR3 DNA reads as TGTGCCAGCAGCATTTCCGGGACCCAGGAAAAACTGTTTTTT. Its protein product is CASSISGTQEKLFF.

The chain uses TRBV9 and TRBJ2-1; D could derive from TRBD1 or TRBD2 (5 bases each). The CDR3 has 12 amino acids. Trimming removed 1 base at V and 12 bases at J, with 11 bases between. Germline V gene data show CDR1 as SGDLS and CDR2 as YYNGEE. CDR3 bases: TGTGCCAGCAGCGTATCGTCGGGGCGGCAGTTCTTC. Encoded protein: CASSVSSGRQFF.

The chain uses TRBV6-4 and TRBJ2-5, with 8 bases fitting TRBD2. V dropped 4 bases and J dropped 3; count of bases not matched to a gene: 7. The CDR3 contains 15 residues. Germline V lookup: CDR1 MRHNA, CDR2 SNTAGT. The CDR3 region is CASSASSGAKETQYF. CDR3 coding DNA: TGTGCCAGCAGTGCGAGTAGCGGGGCTAAAGAGACCCAGTACTTC.

The rearrangement links TRBV19 to TRBJ2-7, with D perhaps TRBD1 or TRBD2 (5 bases each). The CDR3 has 14 amino acids. The ends were cut back, 2 bases at V and 4 bases at J, with 12 bases in the middle. Germline CDR1 and CDR2: LNHDA and SQIVND (reference sequence). The CDR3 loop is CASSIRGGPYEQYV. The CDR3, as DNA: TGTGCCAGTAGTATACGGGGCGGCCCGTACGAGCAGTACGTC.

The chain employs TRBV30 and TRBJ2-1; 12 bases agree with TRBD2. The CDR3 runs 14 residues. Unmatched junction bases numbered 4, after V lost 1 base and J lost 9 bases. The germline CDR1 and CDR2 sequences are GTSNPN and SVGIG (reference sequence). In DNA form, the CDR3 reads TGTGCCTGGAGTGACGGACTAGCGGGAACTGAGCAGTTCTTC. It is translated as CAWSDGLAGTEQFF.

The chain links TRBV3-1 (or the pseudogene TRBV3-2) to TRBJ1-1, with D unclear. With 1 base removed from V and 7 bases from J, the gap between germline ends came to 4 bases. Germline CDR1 and CDR2: LGHDT and YNNKEL (reference sequence). This CDR3 comprises 11 residues. The chain's CDR3 is CASSQANEAFF. The CDR3 DNA sequence: TGTGCCAGCAGCCAAGCAAATGAAGCTTTCTTT.

This chain links TRBV18 with TRBJ1-3; D is perhaps TRBD1 (5 bases). Germline V gene sequence: CDR1 KGHSH, CDR2 LQKENI. The CDR3 sequence is 15 residues long. Trimming took off 1 base at V and 1 base at J, with 8 bases between the two ends. CDR3 in DNA: TGTGCCAGCTCACCACGGCAGGGATCTGGAAACACCATATATTTT. Translated, it gives CASSPRQGSGNTIYF.

The chain uses TRBV6-2 or TRBV6-3 and TRBJ1-5; D is unclear. Germline V CDR1 and CDR2: MNHEY, SVGEGT. V shed 0 bases and J shed 0 bases, with 6 bases lying between them. This CDR3 spans 15 amino acids. The CDR3 loop reads CASSYSGGSNQPQHF. The CDR3, as DNA: TGTGCCAGCAGTTACTCAGGCGGTAGCAATCAGCCCCAGCATTTT.

V is TRBV6-5 and J is TRBJ1-1; no reliable D call. CDR3 length: 13 amino acids. V lost 0 bases and J 5 bases, leaving 7 bases between the germline ends. CDR1 is MNHEY, CDR2 SVGAGI, per germline. DNA for the CDR3: TGTGCCAGCAGTTACTCGGCGGGGACTGAAGCTTTCTTT. This translates into CASSYSAGTEAFF.

The V call is TRBV6-1, the J call TRBJ2-1, with D possibly being TRBD1 or TRBD2 (5 bases each). This CDR3 is 14 amino acids long. The V end lost 3 bases, the J end lost 2 bases, and 8 bases lay between the germline ends. CDR1 is MNHNS, CDR2 SASEGT, per germline. The DNA of the CDR3 is TGTGCCAGCAGTGACGGGACCGCCTACAATGAGCAGTTCTTC. Encoded protein: CASSDGTAYNEQFF.

The genes are TRBV5-4 and TRBJ1-2; 7 bases line up with TRBD1. The J segment lost 7 bases and the V segment lost 4 bases, leaving 13 bases of the junction unmatched. CDR1 and CDR2 (germline): SGHNT, YYREEE (reference sequence). There are 15 residues in the CDR3. CDR3 DNA: TGTGCCAGCAGCCCTCCGGACAGGTCGAGGGCTGGCTACACCTTC. It translates to CASSPPDRSRAGYTF.